The 32 T cell receptor beta chains below come from one sample, sequenced in a study of cytomegalovirus exposure and HLA in healthy donors (TCRdb year 2017). Receptors were amplified or captured by the immunoSEQ multiplex PCR assay. A mixture of 60 forward primers for TCR Vbeta segments and 13 reverse primers for TCR Jbeta segments was used in the multiplex PCR. The source is immuneACCESS, and TCRdb retained only in-frame sequences with V and J called. Part of the clones is not carried over; for the studies checked, unresolved V genes explain less than half of this, and the remainder is unexplained. The sample data list 100,000 to 150,000 clones, and about three quarters of these were observed just once. Over 0.9% of the sample is taken by the ten largest. What was sequenced was PBMCs. The receptor source for this set is a human donor in good health.

The chain is built from TRBV6-5 and TRBJ2-3; 9 bases fit TRBD2. CDR1 MNHEY and CDR2 SVGAGI come from the germline V gene. The V gene end was trimmed by 5 bases and the J gene end by 4 bases; junction bases not matched to a gene: 4. This CDR3 has 14 residues. CDR3 DNA sequence: TGTGCCAGCAGTCTAGCGGGGAACTCAGATACGCAGTATTTT. This encodes CASSLAGNSDTQYF.

The chain carries TRBV7-2 and TRBJ2-5, with D possibly being TRBD2 (5 bases). V lost 3 bases and J lost 5, with 7 bases in between. CDR3 length: 12 residues. Germline CDR1 is SGHTA and CDR2 is FQGNSA. The CDR3 DNA is TGTGCCAGCAGCTTTCCGGGGGAGACCCAGTACTTC. Amino acids: CASSFPGETQYF.

The V and J genes are TRBV6-5 and TRBJ2-7, with 7 bases lining up with TRBD1. V was clipped by 7 bases and J by 0 bases; unmatched bases: 6. The V gene's germline CDR1 is MNHEY and CDR2 SVGAGI. The CDR3 length is 14 residues. The CDR3 reads CASTGTESSYEQYF. CDR3 in DNA: TGTGCCAGCACGGGGACAGAGAGCTCCTACGAGCAGTACTTC.

The rearrangement joins TRBV6-5 to TRBJ1-5; TRBD1 might be the D (6 bases). The CDR3 sequence is 12 residues long. V was trimmed by 8 bases and J by 4 bases, leaving 9 bases between them. Per the germline V gene, CDR1 is MNHEY and CDR2 is SVGAGI. The CDR3 DNA reads as TGTGCCAGCTCAGGGGCAAATCAGCCCCAGCATTTT. Its protein is CASSGANQPQHF.

The chain joins TRBV29-1 to TRBJ1-2; D gene unclear. V lost 0 bases, J lost 5 bases, and 4 bases lay in between. Germline loops: CDR1 SQVTM, CDR2 ANQGSEA. There are 11 residues in the CDR3. The CDR3 reads CSVEEAYGYTF. The CDR3 DNA sequence: TGCAGCGTTGAAGAGGCATATGGCTACACCTTC.

J is TRBJ2-7 and V is TRBV11-3, with D uncertain. The CDR3 spans 13 residues. Trimming cost V 5 bases and J 0 bases, with 8 bases left between them. Germline CDR1 SGHNT, CDR2 YENEEA. The CDR3 region is CASSLSRSYEQYF. The CDR3 DNA reads TGTGCCAGCAGCCTCTCCCGCTCCTACGAGCAGTACTTC. The entire variable domain, with the rest obtained from reference TRBV11-3 and TRBJ2-7, is as follows: EAGVVQSPRYKIIEKKQPVAFWCNPISGHNTLYWYLQNLGQGPELLIRYENEEAVDDSQLPKDRFSAERLKGVDSTLKIQPAELGDSAVYLCASSLSRSYEQYFGPGTRLTVT.

This rearrangement joins TRBV7-8 to TRBJ2-3; a possible D gene is TRBD1 (6 bases). Germline V lookup: CDR1 SGHVS, CDR2 FQNEAQ. The V end lost 5 bases, the J end lost 2 bases, and 11 bases lay between the germline ends. This CDR3 has 14 amino acids. The CDR3 is CASSQGPNTDTQYF. DNA for the CDR3: TGTGCCAGCAGCCAGGGGCCGAACACAGATACGCAGTATTTT.

The rearrangement links TRBV4-3 to TRBJ2-3, with 7 bases that match TRBD2. This CDR3 has 16 residues. V was pared by 0 bases and J by 5 bases, with 8 bases of the junction left unmatched. Germline V gene data show CDR1 as LGHNA and CDR2 as YSLEER. DNA for the CDR3: TGCGCCAGCAGCCAAGATAGGACGCGGGGGATAGATACGCAGTATTTT. Its translation is CASSQDRTRGIDTQYF.

This chain links TRBV19 with TRBJ1-5; maybe TRBD1 (5 bases). Germline V gene lookup returns CDR1 LNHDA and CDR2 SQIVND (reference sequence). Trimming took 1 base from V and 3 from J, leaving 16 bases between them. CDR3 length: 17 residues. The CDR3 sequence: CASSIGTGHLFNQPQHF. The CDR3 coding sequence is TGTGCCAGTAGTATAGGGACCGGACACCTCTTCAATCAGCCCCAGCATTTT.

Only one count was recorded for this clone. The V call is TRBV5-4, the J call TRBJ1-1; 8 bases align to TRBD1. The CDR3 covers 16 residues. The germline gives CDR1 SGHNT, CDR2 YYREEE (reference sequence). V lost 5 bases and J lost 0; bases outside the gene matches: 9. The CDR3 region is CASRDAGQELNTEAFF. In DNA form, the CDR3 reads TGTGCCAGCAGGGACGCGGGACAGGAGTTGAACACTGAAGCTTTCTTT.

Only one count was recorded for this clone. This chain connects TRBV2 to TRBJ1-2; 11 bases are shared with TRBD1. J lost 3 bases, V lost 6 bases, and 9 bases had no gene match. Germline V gene data show CDR1 as SNHLY and CDR2 as FYNNEI. The CDR3 runs 16 residues. CDR3 protein: CASRRTGGFGDYGYTF. The CDR3 bases are TGTGCCAGCAGGAGGACAGGGGGCTTTGGGGACTATGGCTACACCTTC.

V and J are TRBV11-1 and TRBJ2-7, with 8 bases aligning to TRBD1. CDR1 is SGHAT, CDR2 FQDESV, per germline (reference sequence). The V and J ends lost 4 bases and 6 bases, in that order; junction bases with no gene match: 8. The CDR3 runs 14 residues. CDR3 sequence reads: CASSSDRGYGEQYF. The CDR3 region has the DNA TGTGCCAGCAGCTCCGACAGGGGTTACGGCGAGCAGTACTTC.

The V call is TRBV7-8, the J call TRBJ1-5; 9 nucleotides match TRBD1. The germline CDR1 and CDR2 sequences are SGHVS and FQNEAQ. The CDR3 length is 16 residues. V dropped 5 bases and J dropped 4; count of bases not matched to a gene: 9. The CDR3: CASSPGTGRGNQPQHF. CDR3 DNA: TGTGCCAGCAGCCCTGGGACAGGGAGGGGGAATCAGCCCCAGCATTTT.

The chain is built from TRBV6-5 and TRBJ2-3; no reliable D call. The CDR3 length is 11 residues. V was cut by 5 bases and J by 7 bases, with 7 bases left in between. The germline CDR1 and CDR2 sequences are MNHEY and SVGAGI. CDR3 DNA sequence: TGTGCCAGCAGTGCCGGGTATACGCAGTATTTT. Protein sequence: CASSAGYTQYF.

This chain links TRBV6-6 with TRBJ1-2; 8 bases are shared with TRBD1. This CDR3 has 12 residues. Germline V gene lookup returns CDR1 MNHNY and CDR2 SVGAGI (reference sequence). The CDR3 sequence: CGSGGDGYGYTF. CDR3 bases: TGTGGCTCAGGGGGCGACGGCTATGGCTACACCTTC.

The chain carries TRBV6-1 and TRBJ1-6; tentative D call: TRBD1 (6 bases). CDR3 length: 13 residues. V gave up 3 bases and J gave up 7 bases, with 7 bases separating them. Germline-derived CDR1 and CDR2 are MNHNS and SASEGT. CDR3 amino acids: CASSEDRNSPLHF. DNA of the CDR3: TGTGCCAGCAGTGAGGACAGAAATTCACCCCTCCACTTT.

The J gene is TRBJ2-7, the V gene TRBV9, with D maybe TRBD2 (6 bases). Germline loops: CDR1 SGDLS, CDR2 YYNGEE. CDR3 length: 14 residues. Trimming took off 5 bases at V and 4 bases at J, with 16 bases between the two ends. In DNA, the CDR3 is TGTGCCAGCAGTGAGAGACTAGAAGGGTACGAGCAGTACTTC. This translates into CASSERLEGYEQYF. Full variable domain (rest looked up from reference TRBV9 and TRBJ2-7): DSGVTQTPKHLITATGQRVTLRCSPRSGDLSVYWYQQSLDQGLQFLIQYYNGEERAKGNILERFSAQQFPDLHSELNLSSLELGDSALYFCASSERLEGYEQYFGPGTRLTVT.

The genes are TRBV5-1 and TRBJ2-7, with 8 bases lining up with TRBD1. The germline gives CDR1 SGHRS, CDR2 YFSETQ. The CDR3 runs 14 residues. V lost 4 bases to trimming and J lost 2 bases; unmatched junction nucleotides: 5. CDR3 DNA: TGCGCCAGCAGCGAAGGGACAGGCACCTACGAGCAGTACTTC. Translated, it gives CASSEGTGTYEQYF.

The chain is built from TRBV7-9 and TRBJ2-1; D call uncertain. Germline lookup yields CDR1 SEHNR and CDR2 FQNEAQ (reference sequence). Trimming took off 6 bases at V and 13 bases at J, with 19 bases between the two ends. The CDR3 is 13 residues long. CDR3 in amino acids: CASSFGPGNLQFF. As DNA, the CDR3 is TGTGCCAGCAGTTTTGGTCCGGGTAACTTACAGTTCTTC.

The chain carries TRBV5-1 and TRBJ1-1, with unresolved D. The CDR3 extends over 18 amino acids. The V end lost 3 bases, the J end lost 1 base, and 22 bases lay between the germline ends. CDR1 is SGHRS and CDR2 is YFSETQ in the germline V gene. CDR3 sequence reads: CASSYSSDAGGQNTEAFF. Here the CDR3 DNA reads TGCGCCAGCAGCTACAGCTCCGACGCTGGAGGGCAGAACACTGAAGCTTTCTTT.

This chain links TRBV6-1 with TRBJ2-4; weak D call: TRBD1 (6 bases). Per germline, CDR1 MNHNS and CDR2 SASEGT. Trimming shortened V by 2 bases and J by 10 bases, and 21 bases separated the two germline ends. The CDR3 consists of 16 residues. Here the CDR3 reads CASSERGSGSPLIQYF. The CDR3, as DNA: TGTGCCAGCAGTGAAAGGGGGTCAGGGAGCCCTCTAATTCAGTACTTC.

The rearrangement joins TRBV4-1 to TRBJ1-6; possibly TRBD1 for D (6 bases). CDR3 size: 16 residues. V was clipped by 2 bases and J by 7 bases, with 15 bases between them. Germline loops: CDR1 MGHRA, CDR2 YSYEKL. The CDR3 loop reads CASSQRVGQTNSPLHF. The CDR3 DNA is TGCGCCAGCAGCCAACGAGTCGGACAGACCAATTCACCCCTCCACTTT.

The chain is built from TRBV6-5 and TRBJ1-1; 7 bases agree with TRBD1. The CDR3 is 14 amino acids. CDR1 and CDR2 from the germline V gene are MNHEY and SVGAGI. J gave up 7 bases and V 5 bases, and 10 bases lay outside the gene matches. This CDR3 is CASSLRTGWDEAFF. In DNA, the CDR3 is TGTGCCAGCAGTCTGAGGACAGGATGGGATGAAGCTTTCTTT.

The chain has TRBV2 and TRBJ1-2, with 11 bases aligning to TRBD1. The germline CDR1 and CDR2 sequences are SNHLY and FYNNEI. The junction had 8 bases not matched to a gene; V was cut back by 4 bases and J by 7 bases. The CDR3 is 15 residues long. In DNA form, the CDR3 reads TGTGCCAGCAGTGGCCGACGGACAGGGGGCAGTGGCTACACCTTC. The encoded protein is CASSGRRTGGSGYTF.

The count of this clone is one. This chain connects TRBV27 to TRBJ2-5; D call uncertain. The CDR3 contains 14 residues. The ends were cut back, 8 bases at V and 5 bases at J, with 18 bases in the middle. The germline CDR1 and CDR2 sequences are MNHEY and SMNVEV (reference sequence). The chain's CDR3 is CASRRSLSDETQYF. CDR3 bases: TGTGCCAGCCGACGTAGCCTTTCAGACGAGACCCAGTACTTC.

This sequence joins TRBV6-6 and TRBJ2-3, with D possibly being TRBD2 (7 bases). Germline loops: CDR1 MNHNY, CDR2 SVGAGI (reference sequence). The CDR3 has 16 residues. V lost 2 bases to trimming and J lost 1 base, with 13 bases between them. CDR3 sequence (DNA): TGTGCCAGCAGTTACACGGGCGGGGGCCGCACAGATACGCAGTATTTT. Residues: CASSYTGGGRTDTQYF.

This sequence joins TRBV19 and TRBJ1-2; 10 bases map to TRBD1. The CDR3 runs to 14 residues. Germline CDR1 and CDR2: LNHDA and SQIVND (reference sequence). V trimming: 5 bases; J trimming: 8 bases; junction bases outside the gene matches: 8. CDR3 sequence: CASSSRQGASGYTF. CDR3 coding DNA: TGTGCCAGTAGTTCCCGACAGGGGGCTAGCGGCTACACCTTC.

The chain recombines TRBV4-2 with TRBJ1-2, with unresolved D. The CDR3 contains 16 residues. Germline CDR1 reads LGHNA; CDR2 reads YNFKEQ. Trimming removed 4 bases at V and 2 bases at J, with 17 bases between. Here the CDR3 reads CASSRVGGLINYGYTF. CDR3 nucleotides: TGTGCCAGCAGCCGCGTGGGCGGACTGATCAACTATGGCTACACCTTC.

CDR3 amino acids: CASSLNTGELFF. The CDR3 nucleotides are TGTGCCAGCAGCCTGAACACCGGGGAGCTGTTTTTT. The V call is TRBV7-3, the J call TRBJ2-2; D call uncertain. Germline CDR1 and CDR2: SGHTA and FQGTGA. This CDR3 has 12 residues. Deletions cut 5 bases from V and 1 base from J, with 2 bases between.

This clone was picked up one time. The chain joins TRBV11-3 to TRBJ2-1; 9 nucleotides line up with TRBD1. The CDR3 runs 16 residues. Trimming at V came to 1 base and at J to 7 bases, leaving 8 bases not matched to a gene. Germline-derived CDR1 and CDR2 are SGHNT and YENEEA. The CDR3 DNA reads as TGTGCCAGCAGCTTAGCCGGGACAGGGCTACTAAATGAGCAGTTCTTC. This codes for CASSLAGTGLLNEQFF. Combining the CDR3 with reference TRBV11-3 and TRBJ2-1 gives the whole variable domain EAGVVQSPRYKIIEKKQPVAFWCNPISGHNTLYWYLQNLGQGPELLIRYENEEAVDDSQLPKDRFSAERLKGVDSTLKIQPAELGDSAVYLCASSLAGTGLLNEQFFGPGTRLTVL.

V is TRBV5-1 and J is TRBJ2-3, with TRBD1 matching 7 bases. The V segment lost 4 bases and the J segment 6 bases; nucleotides outside the gene matches: 11. Germline CDR1 reads SGHRS; CDR2 reads YFSETQ. The CDR3 is made up of 15 amino acids. Here the CDR3 reads CASSRDSGLPDTQYF. The CDR3 coding sequence is TGCGCCAGCAGCCGGGACAGCGGACTGCCCGATACGCAGTATTTT.

This chain connects TRBV10-1 to TRBJ1-3, with 7 nucleotides matching TRBD1. With V trimmed by 10 bases and J by 0 bases, 6 bases remained unmatched. Germline-derived CDR1 and CDR2 are WNHNN and SYGVQD (reference sequence). This CDR3 contains 14 residues. CDR3 DNA: TGCGCCATTAAACAGGGGTTCTCTGGAAACACCATATATTTT. Translation gives CAIKQGFSGNTIYF.